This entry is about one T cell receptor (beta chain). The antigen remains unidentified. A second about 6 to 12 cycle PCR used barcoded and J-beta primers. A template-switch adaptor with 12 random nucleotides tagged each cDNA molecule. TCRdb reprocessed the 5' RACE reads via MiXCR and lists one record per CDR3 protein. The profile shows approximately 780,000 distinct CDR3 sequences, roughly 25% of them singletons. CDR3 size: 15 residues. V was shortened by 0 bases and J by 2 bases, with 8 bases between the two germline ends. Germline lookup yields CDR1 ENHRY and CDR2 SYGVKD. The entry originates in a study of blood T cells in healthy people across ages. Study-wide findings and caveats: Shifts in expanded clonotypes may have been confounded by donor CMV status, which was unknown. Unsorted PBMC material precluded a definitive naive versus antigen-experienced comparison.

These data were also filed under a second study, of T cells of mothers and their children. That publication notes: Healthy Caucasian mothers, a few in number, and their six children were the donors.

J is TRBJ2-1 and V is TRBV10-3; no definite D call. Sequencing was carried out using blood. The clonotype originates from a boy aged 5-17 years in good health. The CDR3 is CAISESRTTYNEQFF. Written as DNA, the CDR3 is TGTGCCATCAGTGAGTCGCGGACCACCTACAATGAGCAGTTCTTC.